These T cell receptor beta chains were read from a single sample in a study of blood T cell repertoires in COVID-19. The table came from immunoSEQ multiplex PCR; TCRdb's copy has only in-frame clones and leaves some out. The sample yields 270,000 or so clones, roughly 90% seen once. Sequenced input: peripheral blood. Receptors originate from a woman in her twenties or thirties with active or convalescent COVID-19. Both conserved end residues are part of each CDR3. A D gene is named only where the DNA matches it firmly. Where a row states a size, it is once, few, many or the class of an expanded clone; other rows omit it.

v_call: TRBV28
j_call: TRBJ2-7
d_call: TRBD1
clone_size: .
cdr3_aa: CASRPGQGWYEQYF
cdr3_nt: TGTGCCAGCAGGCCGGGACAGGGGTGGTACGAGCAGTACTTC

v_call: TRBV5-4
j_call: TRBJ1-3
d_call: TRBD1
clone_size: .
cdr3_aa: CASSNGQDSGNTIYF
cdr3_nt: TGTGCCAGCAGCAACGGACAGGACTCTGGAAACACCATATATTTT

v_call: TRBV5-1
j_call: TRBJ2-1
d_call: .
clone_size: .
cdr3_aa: CASSLGAFSYNEQFF
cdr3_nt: TGCGCCAGCAGCTTAGGGGCATTCTCCTACAATGAGCAGTTCTTC

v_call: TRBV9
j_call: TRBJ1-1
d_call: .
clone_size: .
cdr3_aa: CASSVATGGTEAFF
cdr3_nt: TGTGCCAGCAGCGTAGCGACAGGTGGTACTGAAGCTTTCTTT

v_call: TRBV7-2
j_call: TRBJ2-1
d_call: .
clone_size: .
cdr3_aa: CASSLAREQFF
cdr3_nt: TGTGCCAGCAGCTTAGCTCGTGAGCAGTTCTTC

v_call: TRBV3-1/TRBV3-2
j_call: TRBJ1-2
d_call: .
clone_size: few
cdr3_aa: CASSPPGVLNYAF
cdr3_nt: TGTGCCAGCAGCCCTCCGGGGGTGCTTAATTACGCCTTC

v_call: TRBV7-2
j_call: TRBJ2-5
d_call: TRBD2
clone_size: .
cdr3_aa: CASSLTSGGETQYF
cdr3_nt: TGTGCCAGCAGCCTAACTAGCGGGGGGGAGACCCAGTACTTC

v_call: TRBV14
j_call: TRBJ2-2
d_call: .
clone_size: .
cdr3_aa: CASSLKKGRGTGELFF
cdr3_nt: TGTGCCAGCAGCCTCAAAAAAGGGCGGGGAACCGGGGAGCTGTTTTTT

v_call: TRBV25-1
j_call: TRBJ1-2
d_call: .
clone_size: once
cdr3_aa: CASSESGSGNGYTF
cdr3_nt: TGTGCCAGCAGTGAATCAGGGTCTGGGAATGGCTACACCTTC

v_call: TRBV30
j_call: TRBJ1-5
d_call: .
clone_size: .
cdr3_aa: CAWSARIPRRGNQPQHF
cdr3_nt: TGTGCCTGGAGTGCCCGCATTCCCCGGCGGGGCAATCAGCCCCAGCATTTT

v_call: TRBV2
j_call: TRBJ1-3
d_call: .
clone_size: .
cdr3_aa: CASTSGNSGNTIYF
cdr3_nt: TGTGCCAGCACCTCGGGAAACTCTGGAAACACCATATATTTT

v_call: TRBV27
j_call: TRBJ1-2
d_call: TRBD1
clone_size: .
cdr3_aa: CASSLYGGTGGYGYTF
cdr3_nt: TGTGCCAGCAGTTTATATGGTGGGACAGGGGGTTATGGCTACACCTTC

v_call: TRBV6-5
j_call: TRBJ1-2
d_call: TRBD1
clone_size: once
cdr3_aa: CASSYADREVTGYTF
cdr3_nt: TGTGCCAGCAGTTACGCGGACAGGGAAGTAACTGGCTACACCTTC

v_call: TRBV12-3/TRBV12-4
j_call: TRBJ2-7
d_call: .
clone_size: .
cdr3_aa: CASSFQLGEQYF
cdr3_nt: TGTGCCAGCAGTTTTCAACTAGGAGAGCAGTACTTC

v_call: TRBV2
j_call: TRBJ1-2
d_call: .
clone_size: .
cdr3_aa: CASSEARGGRRNGYTF
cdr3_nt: TGTGCCAGCAGTGAAGCGAGGGGGGGAAGAAGAAATGGCTACACCTTC

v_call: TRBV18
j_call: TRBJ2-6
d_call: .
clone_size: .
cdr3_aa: CASTQGVAGANVLTF
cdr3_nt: TGTGCCAGCACGCAAGGAGTGGCTGGGGCCAACGTCCTGACTTTC

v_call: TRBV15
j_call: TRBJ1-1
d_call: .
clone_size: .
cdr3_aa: CATSRVQKNTEAFF
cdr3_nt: TGTGCCACCAGCAGAGTTCAGAAGAACACTGAAGCTTTCTTT

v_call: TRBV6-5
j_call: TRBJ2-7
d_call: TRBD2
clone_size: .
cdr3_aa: CASSYQTSGGREQYF
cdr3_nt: TGTGCCAGCAGTTACCAAACTAGCGGGGGTCGCGAGCAGTACTTC

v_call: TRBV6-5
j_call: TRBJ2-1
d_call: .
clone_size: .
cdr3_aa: CASSPDYENEQFF
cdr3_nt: TGTGCCAGCAGTCCCGATTACGAGAATGAGCAGTTCTTC

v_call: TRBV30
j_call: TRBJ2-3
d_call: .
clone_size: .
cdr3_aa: CAWSVVGTTDTQYF
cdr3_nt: TGTGCCTGGAGTGTAGTTGGGACTACAGATACGCAGTATTTT

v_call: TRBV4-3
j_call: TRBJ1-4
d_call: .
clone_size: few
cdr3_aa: CASSQDSQGNEKLFF
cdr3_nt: TGCGCCAGCAGCCAAGATTCCCAGGGTAATGAAAAACTGTTTTTT

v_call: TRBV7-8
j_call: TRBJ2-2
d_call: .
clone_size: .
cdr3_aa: CASSSSRVGGELFF
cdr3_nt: TGTGCCAGCAGCTCCTCCAGGGTGGGCGGGGAGCTGTTTTTT